This T cell receptor (beta chain) was profiled in a study of blood T cell repertoires in COVID-19. The V end lost 1 base, the J end lost 4 bases, and 8 bases lay between the germline ends. Germline V lookup: CDR1 MGHRA, CDR2 YSYEKL. The CDR3 totals 13 residues. Here immunoSEQ multiplex PCR was the method, and the copy in TCRdb shows in-frame clones only, minus some. The sample shows approximately 240,000 clones, approximately 86% of them seen only once. The TCR originated in a human donor in a cohort sampled during active COVID-19. The V gene is TRBV4-1, the J gene TRBJ2-7; tentatively, D is TRBD2 (5 bases). Sequenced sample: peripheral blood. The CDR3, as DNA: TGCGCCAGCAGCCAAGTCCGGGGTTACGAGCAGTACTTC. This sequence encodes CASSQVRGYEQYF.